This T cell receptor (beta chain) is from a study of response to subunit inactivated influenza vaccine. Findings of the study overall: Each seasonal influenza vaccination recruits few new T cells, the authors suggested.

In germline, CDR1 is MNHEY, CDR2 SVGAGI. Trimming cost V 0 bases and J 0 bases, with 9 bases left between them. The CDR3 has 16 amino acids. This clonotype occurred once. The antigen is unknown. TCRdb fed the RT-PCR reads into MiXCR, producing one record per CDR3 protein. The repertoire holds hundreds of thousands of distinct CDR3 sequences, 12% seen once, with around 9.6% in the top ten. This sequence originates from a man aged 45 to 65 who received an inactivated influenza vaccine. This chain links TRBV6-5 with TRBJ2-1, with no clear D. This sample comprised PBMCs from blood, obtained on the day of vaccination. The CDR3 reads CASSYSFSSSYNEQFF. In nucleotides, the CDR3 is TGTGCCAGCAGTTACTCGTTTTCAAGCTCCTACAATGAGCAGTTCTTC.